These 21 T cell receptor beta chains were sequenced from one sample in a study of T cells in Graves' hyperthyroidism and ophthalmopathy. Amplification yielded TCR beta CDR3 regions, with RNA transcripts as the source. An initial round of RT-PCR targeting the TCR CDR3 relied on the HTBI primer set. From the multiplex PCR reads, TCRdb called clonotypes with MiXCR, one entry per CDR3 protein. The repertoire includes over 500,000 distinct CDR3 sequences, 14% of them detected once, and 11% to 15% sits in the top ten. Sequenced sample: blood. The origin of the receptors is a woman between 35 and 50 years old with Graves' hyperthyroidism.

This clonotype was seen ten or more times. For the CDR3, the DNA is TGCAGTGCTAGTCTTGTCAGATCTAGCACAGATACGCAGTATTTT. This encodes CSASLVRSSTDTQYF. V gene TRBV20-1 combines with J gene TRBJ2-3; D is unclear. Trimming shortened V by 3 bases and J by 0 bases, and 13 bases separated the two germline ends. Germline V gene lookup returns CDR1 DFQATT and CDR2 SNEGSKA (reference sequence). The CDR3 is 15 residues long.

This clonotype was seen a few times. This could be a read error, since a much larger clone is one nucleotide away. Because it lacks the conserved phenylalanine or tryptophan at the end, this CDR3 is likely a read error. This chain joins TRBV20-1 and TRBJ1-1, with 7 bases matching TRBD1. The V gene's germline CDR1 is DFQATT and CDR2 SNEGSKA (reference sequence). J gave up 0 bases and V 6 bases, and 4 bases lay outside the gene matches. The CDR3 is 13 amino acids. CDR3 amino acids: CSAPGQMNTEAFL. The CDR3 coding sequence is TGCAGTGCCCCGGGACAGATGAACACTGAAGCTTTCCTT.

This clonotype was detected ten times or more. CDR3 in amino acids: CASSLKVNTEAFF. The CDR3 DNA reads TGTGCCAGCAGCCTCAAAGTGAACACTGAAGCTTTCTTT. The genes are TRBV12-3 or TRBV12-4 and TRBJ1-1; D is undetermined. The germline V and J ends were trimmed by 6 bases and 0 bases, with 8 bases remaining between them. The CDR3 has 13 amino acids.

This clonotype was counted many times. The V call is TRBV11-3, the J call TRBJ2-1, with 13 bases matching TRBD2. Trimming at V came to 6 bases and at J to 4 bases, leaving 3 bases not matched to a gene. Germline V gives CDR1 SGHNT, CDR2 YENEEA. The CDR3 sequence is 15 residues long. CDR3 bases: TGTGCCAGCAGATTGACTAGCGGGAGGTACAATGAGCAGTTCTTC. Protein sequence: CASRLTSGRYNEQFF.

This clonotype was counted at least ten times. The rearrangement joins TRBV20-1 to TRBJ1-2, with TRBD1 as a possible D gene (5 bases). This CDR3 is built from 13 residues. CDR1 DFQATT and CDR2 SNEGSKA come from the germline V gene (reference sequence). Between the trimmed V and J ends, which lost 6 bases and 7 bases, there was a span of 18 bases. The CDR3 region is CSAPSPGLSGYTF. The CDR3 nucleotides read TGCAGTGCGCCCTCCCCAGGGCTGTCTGGCTACACCTTC.

The V call is TRBV5-6, the J call TRBJ2-7; D is perhaps TRBD1 (6 bases). Between the trimmed V and J ends, which lost 4 bases and 2 bases, there was a span of 16 bases. Germline CDR1 is SGHDT and CDR2 is YYEEEE. The length of the CDR3 is 15 residues. This CDR3 is CASSPDGTYPYEQYF. The DNA of the CDR3 is TGTGCCAGCAGCCCGGACGGGACATATCCCTACGAGCAGTACTTC.

This clonotype showed up just a few times. The chain combines TRBV6-2 or TRBV6-3 with TRBJ2-7; D possibly matches TRBD1 or TRBD2 (5 bases each). The CDR3 has 14 residues. Germline-derived CDR1 and CDR2 are MNHEY and SVGEGT. V lost 4 bases and J lost 2, with 12 bases in between. CDR3 in amino acids: CASSFRDHPYEQYF. The CDR3 nucleotides read TGTGCCAGCAGTTTCCGGGACCACCCCTACGAGCAGTACTTC.

This clonotype was counted many times. The CDR3 DNA reads TGCAGCGTTGAACCTCGAATTGGGGAGCAGTTCTTC. Its protein is CSVEPRIGEQFF. This chain uses TRBV29-1 with TRBJ2-1; D gene unclear. This CDR3 has 12 amino acids. CDR1 SQVTM and CDR2 ANQGSEA come from the germline V gene. V lost 2 bases, J lost 10 bases, and 12 bases lay in between.

This clonotype has a handful of counts. Germline and junction disagree at one end, which may indicate a read error. The chain links TRBV7-8 to TRBJ2-1; tentatively, D is TRBD1 or TRBD2 (5 bases each). Germline assignment: CDR1 SGHVS and CDR2 FQNEAQ. The CDR3 spans 13 residues. The CDR3 nucleotides read TGTGCCAGCAGCTCACCGGGACGCGAAGTGAGGATCTTC. Protein product: CASSSPGREVRIF. Variable domain in full (rest from reference TRBV7-8 and TRBJ2-1): GAGVSQSPRYKVAKRGQDVALRCDPISGHVSLFWYQQALGQGPEFLTYFQNEAQLDKSGLPSDRFFAERPEGSVSTLKIQRTQQEDSAVYLCASSSPGREVRIFGPGTRLTVL.

In this sample, this clonotype turned up many times. The chain is built from TRBV3-1 and TRBJ2-2, with 9 bases lining up with TRBD1. The CDR3 extends over 16 amino acids. Looked up from germline, CDR1 is LGHDT and CDR2 is YNNKEL (reference sequence). The trim removed 4 bases at V and 6 bases at J, leaving 9 bases unmatched. The CDR3 sequence: CASSLPGTGSPGELFF. The CDR3 nucleotides read TGTGCCAGCAGCCTACCCGGGACAGGGTCACCCGGGGAGCTGTTTTTT.

In its sample, this clonotype was seen a few times. The chain couples TRBV29-1 to TRBJ2-7, with 9 bases that match TRBD1. The CDR3 contains 15 residues. V lost 0 bases, J lost 7 bases, and 10 bases stayed unmatched. Looked up from germline, CDR1 is SQVTM and CDR2 is ANQGSEA. CDR3 sequence reads: CSVEDADRGKGEQYF. The CDR3 DNA follows: TGCAGCGTTGAAGATGCGGACAGGGGCAAGGGGGAGCAGTACTTC.

Many counts were recorded for this clonotype. The V and J genes are TRBV20-1 and TRBJ2-1; D call uncertain. This CDR3 region has 17 residues. The germline V gene has CDR1 DFQATT and CDR2 SNEGSKA (reference sequence). V was pared by 1 base and J by 8 bases, with 24 bases between. CDR3 nucleotide sequence: TGCAGTGCTAGAGCGCCCGGGTGGCTACTACTAAACGATGAGCAGTTCTTC. Its translation is CSARAPGWLLLNDEQFF.

CDR3 sequence: CATTPVAGAGELFF. DNA for the CDR3: TGTGCCACCACTCCGGTAGCGGGAGCCGGGGAGCTGTTTTTT. The gene calls are TRBV19 and TRBJ2-2; TRBD2 matches at 9 bases. Germline trimming cut 10 bases from V and 6 bases from J; bases unmatched to any gene: 9. CDR1 and CDR2 from the germline V gene are LNHDA and SQIVND (reference sequence). The CDR3 sequence is 14 residues long.

There are many counts of this clonotype. The rearrangement uses TRBV2 and TRBJ2-1, with 7 bases that match TRBD2. Germline assignment: CDR1 SNHLY and CDR2 FYNNEI. The trim removed 6 bases at V and 4 bases at J, leaving 3 bases unmatched. The length of the CDR3 is 13 residues. The CDR3 DNA sequence: TGTGCCAGCAGACGGGGGGATTACAATGAGCAGTTCTTC. It codes for CASRRGDYNEQFF.

Many counts were recorded for this clonotype. The chain links TRBV5-1 to TRBJ1-2, with D uncertain. The CDR3 consists of 12 residues. The V end lost 4 bases, the J end lost 4 bases, and 8 bases lay between the germline ends. Looked up from germline, CDR1 is SGHRS and CDR2 is YFSETQ. The CDR3 sequence: CASSTDTYGYTF. The CDR3 coding sequence is TGCGCCAGCAGCACCGACACCTATGGCTACACCTTC.

The sample holds many counts of this clonotype. The chain couples TRBV28 to TRBJ2-7; 16 positions match TRBD2. Per germline, CDR1 MDHEN and CDR2 SYDVKM. V was clipped by 5 bases and J by 3 bases; unmatched bases: 4. The CDR3 totals 16 residues. The CDR3 DNA reads TGTGCCAGCAGTCCGGGACTAGCGGGAGGGCACTACGAGCAGTACTTC. Translating it yields CASSPGLAGGHYEQYF.

This clonotype was counted ten times or more. The rearrangement uses TRBV11-2 and TRBJ2-7; 8 bases match TRBD1. This CDR3 is 15 amino acids long. Germline V gives CDR1 SGHAT, CDR2 FQNNGV. V lost 4 bases to trimming and J lost 1 base; unmatched junction nucleotides: 6. The CDR3 nucleotides read TGTGCCAGCAGCTCCAGGGGGCAGGTTTCCTACGAGCAGTACTTC. Its translation: CASSSRGQVSYEQYF.

This clonotype was recorded many times. J is TRBJ1-2 and V is TRBV12-3 or TRBV12-4; perhaps TRBD1 as D (6 bases). V lost 6 bases and J 2 bases, leaving 10 bases between the germline ends. The CDR3 contains 13 residues. The DNA for the CDR3 is TGTGCCAGCAGGCGGACAGCCAACTATGGCTACACCTTC. As protein: CASRRTANYGYTF.

The chain is built from TRBV20-1 and TRBJ1-5; 7 bases are shared with TRBD1. CDR3 size: 14 residues. Germline values: CDR1 DFQATT, CDR2 SNEGSKA (reference sequence). V gave up 2 bases and J gave up 3 bases; unmatched junction bases: 4. CDR3 sequence (DNA): TGCAGTGCTAGACCCGGGACAGTCAATCAGCCCCAGCATTTT. Translating it yields CSARPGTVNQPQHF.

The rearrangement uses TRBV19 and TRBJ2-7; 10 bases are shared with TRBD2. Trimming took 10 bases from V and 0 from J; bases not matched to a gene: 6. The CDR3 runs 14 residues. From germline, CDR1 is LNHDA and CDR2 SQIVND (reference sequence). CDR3 nucleotide sequence: TGTGCCACCTCTAGCGGGAGTTCCTCCTACGAGCAGTACTTC. Its translation is CATSSGSSSYEQYF.

This clonotype was recorded at least ten times. V is TRBV28 and J is TRBJ2-7, with TRBD1 identical over 9 bases. The V gene's germline CDR1 is MDHEN and CDR2 SYDVKM. This CDR3 region has 15 residues. The V segment lost 5 bases and the J segment 3 bases; nucleotides outside the gene matches: 8. This CDR3 is CASSPMTGGNYEQYF. CDR3 in DNA: TGTGCCAGCAGTCCAATGACAGGGGGGAACTACGAGCAGTACTTC.